This TCR beta chain is from a study of early T cells in non-severe SARS-CoV-2 infection. Background on the study: Sequenced material consisted of bulk RNA (from unsorted whole blood), and chains were unpaired.

On this clonotype itself: Its target is not known.

General observations from the study: VDJdb matching skewed toward anti-spike CD8 responses, missing private and CD4 specificities.

The CDR3 has 13 amino acids. The germline CDR1 and CDR2 sequences are MDHEN and SYDVKM. After removal of 6 bases from V and 6 bases from J, the junction contained 5 bases not matched to a gene. The protocol attached unique molecular identifiers to individual cDNA molecules. TCRdb recomputed calls from the 5' RACE reads with MiXCR, one row per CDR3 protein. This table holds roughly 63,000 distinct CDR3 sequences, around 11% found once. The rearrangement links TRBV28 to TRBJ1-2; TRBD1 matches at 9 bases. The receptor was isolated from an adult who was a healthcare worker with PCR-confirmed SARS-CoV-2 infection or an uninfected control (not recorded which). The sample taken for sequencing was whole blood. DNA of the CDR3: TGTGCCAGCAGAACAGGGGGCAGCGATGGCTACACCTTC. Translating it yields CASRTGGSDGYTF.